This entry concerns a single T cell receptor (beta chain). In the original analysis: Amplified reference gene primers provided the basis for estimating nucleated cell counts. Profiled with immunoSEQ multiplex PCR; TCRdb holds only in-frame clones, not every one. V and J calls and clone size are copied from that table; D and trimming were computed from the DNA. Of around 300,000 clones listed, 70% to 90% are singletons. Clinical history as reported by participants underpinned cohort assignment. The sample comes from a study of blood T cell repertoires in COVID-19. Study background: COVID-19 samples, acute and convalescent, were from the United States, Italy and Spain. In each case, the material was cDNA or gDNA derived from T cells, B-cell-depleted T cells, or PBMCs.

This CDR3 is 15 amino acids long. Germline values: CDR1 MDHEN, CDR2 SYDVKM. The V gene lost 5 bases and the J gene lost 1 base, with 14 bases spanning the gap. The source of this sequence is a woman aged 25-40 years who had recovered from COVID-19. Sequencing used PBMCs or T cells enriched from blood (not recorded which). This sequence joins TRBV28 and TRBJ1-1; D is uncertain. The CDR3 sequence: CASSTVPRGNTEAFF. The CDR3 coding sequence is TGTGCCAGCAGTACCGTCCCCCGAGGGAACACTGAAGCTTTCTTT.